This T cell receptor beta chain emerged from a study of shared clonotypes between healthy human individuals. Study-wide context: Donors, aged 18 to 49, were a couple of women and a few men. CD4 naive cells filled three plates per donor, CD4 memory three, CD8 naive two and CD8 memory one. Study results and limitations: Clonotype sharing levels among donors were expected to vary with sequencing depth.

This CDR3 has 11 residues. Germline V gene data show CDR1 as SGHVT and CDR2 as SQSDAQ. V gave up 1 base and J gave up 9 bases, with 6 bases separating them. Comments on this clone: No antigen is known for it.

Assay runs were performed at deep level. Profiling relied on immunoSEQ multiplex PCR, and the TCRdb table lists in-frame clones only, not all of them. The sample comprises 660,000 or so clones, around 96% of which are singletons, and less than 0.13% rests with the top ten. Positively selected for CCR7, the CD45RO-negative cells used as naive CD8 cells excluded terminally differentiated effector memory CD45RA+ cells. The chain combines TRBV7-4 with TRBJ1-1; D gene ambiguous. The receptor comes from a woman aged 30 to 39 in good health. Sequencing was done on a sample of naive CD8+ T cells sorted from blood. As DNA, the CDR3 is TGTGCCAGCAGCTTAGAGCGTCAAGCTTTCTTT. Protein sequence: CASSLERQAFF.